The 21 T cell receptor beta chains listed next were all sequenced from one sample in a study of long-term antiretroviral therapy in people with HIV. Survey level was the resolution at which the v3.0 immunoSEQ assay ran. Sequencing was performed with immunoSEQ multiplex PCR; in TCRdb, only in-frame clones are kept and a portion is missing. Of around 21,000 clones listed, around 86% are singletons. The source material was unsorted PBMCs, sampled 0.1 years before starting antiretroviral therapy. These TCRs come from a man in his forties or fifties with HIV.

This sequence joins TRBV5-4 and TRBJ2-1; TRBD2 might be the D (6 bases). The CDR3 totals 14 residues. Germline V gene lookup returns CDR1 SGHNT and CDR2 YYREEE (reference sequence). The V and J ends lost 6 bases and 8 bases respectively, with 18 bases between them. CDR3: CASTLGLSGDEQFF. The CDR3 nucleotides are TGTGCCAGCACCCTCGGGTTGTCGGGAGATGAGCAGTTCTTC.

The chain is built from TRBV11-2 and TRBJ1-2, with D perhaps matching TRBD1 (5 bases). The CDR3 is made up of 14 amino acids. Per germline, CDR1 SGHAT and CDR2 FQNNGV. The ends were cut back, 2 bases at V and 3 bases at J, with 10 bases in the middle. CDR3 amino acids: CASSLNRLDYGYTF. In DNA, the CDR3 is TGTGCCAGCAGCTTAAACAGGTTGGACTATGGCTACACCTTC.

This chain connects TRBV18 to TRBJ1-2; D remains unclear. V was cut by 3 bases and J by 3 bases, with 8 bases left in between. Germline lookup yields CDR1 KGHSH and CDR2 LQKENI. The CDR3 covers 13 residues. The CDR3 coding sequence is TGTGCCAGCTCACCTTTAGGTTACTATGGCTACACCTTC. Its translation: CASSPLGYYGYTF.

V gene TRBV19 combines with J gene TRBJ2-1; D uncertain. CDR1 is LNHDA and CDR2 is SQIVND in the germline V gene (reference sequence). Trimming removed 7 bases at V and 2 bases at J, with 6 bases between. This CDR3 has 12 residues. Here the CDR3 DNA reads TGTGCCAGTAAAGGGACCTACAATGAGCAGTTCTTC. It translates to CASKGTYNEQFF.

This clone was seen a handful of times. The chain joins TRBV7-9 to TRBJ1-5; no clear D. The CDR3 runs 15 residues. Per germline, CDR1 SEHNR and CDR2 FQNEAQ (reference sequence). Trimming shortened V by 0 bases and J by 3 bases, and 9 bases separated the two germline ends. The CDR3 region is CASSLAGSANQPQHF. The CDR3 DNA follows: TGTGCCAGCAGCTTAGCGGGGAGCGCCAATCAGCCCCAGCATTTT. Complete variable domain (other parts from reference TRBV7-9 and TRBJ1-5): DTGVSQNPRHKITKRGQNVTFRCDPISEHNRLYWYRQTLGQGPEFLTYFQNEAQLEKSRLLSDRFSAERPKGSFSTLEIQRTEQGDSAMYLCASSLAGSANQPQHFGDGTRLSIL.

This clone was detected only once. The V and J genes are TRBV9 and TRBJ2-2; D gene unclear. There are 12 residues in the CDR3. The ends were cut back, 0 bases at V and 6 bases at J, with 3 bases in the middle. Germline lookup yields CDR1 SGDLS and CDR2 YYNGEE. This chain's CDR3 is CASSVVAGELFF. The CDR3 coding sequence is TGTGCCAGCAGCGTAGTCGCCGGGGAGCTGTTTTTT.

This chain links TRBV5-1 with TRBJ2-7; a possible D gene is TRBD2 (6 bases). The V gene lost 7 bases and the J gene lost 6 bases, with 14 bases spanning the gap. The V gene's germline CDR1 is SGHRS and CDR2 YFSETQ. This CDR3 contains 12 residues. The CDR3 bases are TGCGCCAGCCGCCTCGGAGGGGCCGAGCAGTACTTC. It yields the protein CASRLGGAEQYF.

Only one count was recorded for this clone. The rearrangement joins TRBV5-4 to TRBJ2-7; 8 nucleotides align to TRBD2. J was trimmed by 5 bases and V by 0 bases; bases with no gene match: 13. The CDR3 has 17 amino acids. In germline, CDR1 is SGHNT, CDR2 YYREEE (reference sequence). The CDR3 DNA reads as TGTGCCAGCAGCTTGGCCGGGGGGGCGGGAGCCCCCCACGAGCAGTACTTC. As protein: CASSLAGGAGAPHEQYF.

V gene TRBV15 combines with J gene TRBJ1-5, with 7 bases identical to TRBD1. With 3 bases clipped from V and 1 base from J, the junction kept 9 bases outside the gene matches. CDR1 and CDR2 (germline): LNHNV, YYDKDF (reference sequence). The CDR3 extends over 17 amino acids. The CDR3 spells CATSSMRGGASNQPQHF. DNA for the CDR3: TGTGCCACCAGCAGCATGCGAGGGGGCGCGAGCAATCAGCCCCAGCATTTT.

The chain employs TRBV10-3 and TRBJ2-2; the match to TRBD1 covers 10 bases. The V segment lost 2 bases and the J segment 2 bases; nucleotides outside the gene matches: 5. Germline V gives CDR1 ENHRY, CDR2 SYGVKD. The CDR3 spans 17 residues. In DNA form, the CDR3 reads TGTGCCATCAGTGAGCCGGACAGGGGGGACAACACCGGGGAGCTGTTTTTT. Translating gives CAISEPDRGDNTGELFF.

The chain carries TRBV19 and TRBJ1-2; D gene unclear. Germline V lookup: CDR1 LNHDA, CDR2 SQIVND (reference sequence). The V end lost 4 bases, the J end lost 0 bases, and 12 bases lay between the germline ends. This CDR3 contains 15 residues. The CDR3 region is CASSRENRPNYGYTF. CDR3 sequence (DNA): TGTGCCAGTAGTAGGGAAAACAGACCTAACTATGGCTACACCTTC.

The chain is built from TRBV6-1 and TRBJ2-3; D gene uncertain. Looked up from germline, CDR1 is MNHNS and CDR2 is SASEGT. Trimming cost V 2 bases and J 0 bases, with 6 bases left between them. The CDR3 sequence is 14 residues long. CDR3 in amino acids: CASSELTSTDTQYF. As DNA, the CDR3 is TGTGCCAGCAGTGAATTGACTAGCACAGATACGCAGTATTTT.

This chain joins TRBV7-2 and TRBJ2-7, with D possibly being TRBD1 (6 bases). Germline V gene data show CDR1 as SGHTA and CDR2 as FQGNSA. Trimming left V 3 bases short and J 2 bases short, with 14 bases between. The CDR3 totals 15 residues. Here the CDR3 reads CASSFAPGQTYEQYF. Here the CDR3 DNA reads TGTGCCAGCAGCTTCGCCCCCGGACAGACCTACGAGCAGTACTTC.

This chain links TRBV15 with TRBJ2-7, with 9 bases lining up with TRBD1. V was clipped by 2 bases and J by 1 base; unmatched bases: 3. The CDR3 is made up of 15 amino acids. CDR1 and CDR2 from the germline V gene are LNHNV and YYDKDF (reference sequence). The CDR3 nucleotides read TGTGCCACCAGCAGATGGACAGGGGCATCCTACGAGCAGTACTTC. Translating it yields CATSRWTGASYEQYF.

This clone was seen once. This rearrangement joins TRBV11-1 to TRBJ1-6; 8 positions agree with TRBD1. The CDR3 is made up of 15 amino acids. The J segment lost 8 bases and the V segment lost 5 bases, leaving 8 bases of the junction unmatched. Germline loops: CDR1 SGHAT, CDR2 FQDESV (reference sequence). The CDR3 DNA reads TGTGCCAGCAGCCCATTCGGACAGGGACATTCACCCCTCCACTTT. Translation: CASSPFGQGHSPLHF.

The V call is TRBV30, the J call TRBJ1-1; D gene ambiguous. The CDR3 contains 13 residues. CDR1 is GTSNPN and CDR2 is SVGIG in the germline V gene (reference sequence). V was pared by 0 bases and J by 3 bases, with 8 bases between. CDR3 amino acids: CAWSVVRYTEAFF. The CDR3, as DNA: TGTGCCTGGAGTGTAGTACGGTACACTGAAGCTTTCTTT.

J is TRBJ2-7 and V is TRBV4-1; 7 positions agree with TRBD1. Trimming cost V 3 bases and J 4 bases; bases outside gene matches: 9. The V gene's germline CDR1 is MGHRA and CDR2 YSYEKL. The CDR3 runs 15 residues. DNA for the CDR3: TGCGCCAGCAGCCATCCGGCCCAGGGGGAATACGAGCAGTACTTC. Its translation: CASSHPAQGEYEQYF.

This sequence joins TRBV14 and TRBJ2-1; 7 nucleotides align to TRBD2. Germline-derived CDR1 and CDR2 are SGHDN and FVKESK. V lost 2 bases and J lost 13; bases outside the gene matches: 8. There are 13 residues in the CDR3. The DNA for the CDR3 is TGTGCCAGCAGCCAATCCGGGGGGTTAGTTCAGTTCTTC. This translates into CASSQSGGLVQFF.

This chain joins TRBV5-5 and TRBJ1-5; D is unclear. The CDR3 runs to 14 residues. Trimming stripped 0 bases from V and 3 bases from J, with 7 bases between. CDR1 and CDR2 from the germline V gene are SGHKS and YYEKEE (reference sequence). The CDR3 region is CASSLGTSNQPQHF. CDR3 in DNA: TGTGCCAGCAGCTTGGGGACTTCCAATCAGCCCCAGCATTTT.

V and J are TRBV28 and TRBJ1-2; D may be TRBD1 (5 bases). V lost 5 bases, J lost 4 bases, and 11 bases lay in between. Germline values: CDR1 MDHEN, CDR2 SYDVKM. The CDR3 sequence is 13 residues long. The DNA of the CDR3 is TGTGCCAGCAGTCCCCGAGGGGCCTATGGCTACACCTTC. This encodes CASSPRGAYGYTF.

This chain links TRBV4-2 with TRBJ1-4, with a tentative D call TRBD1 (6 bases). Trimming stripped 1 base from V and 8 bases from J, with 11 bases between. The CDR3 sequence is 14 residues long. Germline CDR1 LGHNA, CDR2 YNFKEQ. CDR3 sequence (DNA): TGTGCCAGCAGCCAAGGTCGGACAGTGGAAAAACTGTTTTTT. Protein product: CASSQGRTVEKLFF.